This TCR beta chain was recovered during a study of blood T cell repertoires in COVID-19. The CDR3 sequence is 15 residues long. Trimming removed 2 bases at V and 7 bases at J, with 14 bases between. CDR1 is SGHVS, CDR2 FNYEAQ, per germline. This clone has just one count. The repertoire was sequenced with immunoSEQ multiplex PCR; TCRdb's copy has only in-frame clones and lacks some. The table records around 320,000 clones, more than 85% of them present only once. The chain couples TRBV7-6 to TRBJ2-2, with D possibly being TRBD2 (7 bases). The sequenced material came from PBMCs or T cells enriched from blood (not recorded which). The TCR was taken from a woman in her 30s who had been exposed to COVID-19. The CDR3 DNA reads as TGTGCCAGCAGCTTAAGGGGGGGCAAGGACGGGGAGCTGTTTTTT. The encoded protein is CASSLRGGKDGELFF.